A selection of T cell receptor beta chains follows, all from one sample in a study of control samples from healthy donors and cancer patients. Profiled with immunoSEQ multiplex PCR; TCRdb holds only in-frame clones, not every one. This table holds around 250,000 clones, almost 85% found once. The material sequenced was PBMCs. These receptors were collected from a woman between 55 and 75 years old with lung cancer. Each CDR3 is given with its conserved first and last residue. D genes are given only for firm matches. Rows give clone size only sometimes, using once, few, many, or a class for an expanded clone.

CDR3nt: TGTGCCAGCAGCACCTCTAGCTCCTATAATTCACCCCTCCACTTT; CDR3aa: CASSTSSSYNSPLHF; j_gene: TRBJ1-6; abundance: NA; v_gene: TRBV7-9; d_gene: NA
CDR3nt: TGTGCCAGCAGTGAAGTAGGTTCCTATGGCTACACCTTC; CDR3aa: CASSEVGSYGYTF; j_gene: TRBJ1-2; abundance: NA; v_gene: TRBV6-1; d_gene: NA
CDR3nt: TGTGCCAGCAGTTACTTAGGGGGGGATACGCAGTATTTT; CDR3aa: CASSYLGGDTQYF; j_gene: TRBJ2-3; abundance: NA; v_gene: TRBV6-6; d_gene: NA
CDR3nt: TGTGCCAGCAGTTTTTCGGGACAGGGGATCAACGAGCAGTACTTC; CDR3aa: CASSFSGQGINEQYF; j_gene: TRBJ2-7; abundance: NA; v_gene: TRBV2; d_gene: TRBD1
CDR3nt: TGTGCCAGCAGAACAGGGGTCAATCAGCCCCAGCATTTT; CDR3aa: CASRTGVNQPQHF; j_gene: TRBJ1-5; abundance: NA; v_gene: TRBV2; d_gene: TRBD1
CDR3nt: TGTGCCAGTAGTCCCTCAAGCGTTAAGGGGGCGCATGGCTACACCTTC; CDR3aa: CASSPSSVKGAHGYTF; j_gene: TRBJ1-2; abundance: NA; v_gene: TRBV19; d_gene: TRBD1
CDR3nt: TGTGCCAGCAGTCGGGACAAACGCTATGGCTACACCTTC; CDR3aa: CASSRDKRYGYTF; j_gene: TRBJ1-2; abundance: NA; v_gene: TRBV27; d_gene: NA
CDR3nt: TGTGCCAGCAGCGTAGACCCGGGAAGGGGTGGGTACGAGCAGTACTTC; CDR3aa: CASSVDPGRGGYEQYF; j_gene: TRBJ2-7; abundance: NA; v_gene: TRBV9; d_gene: NA
CDR3nt: TGTGCCAGCAGCCAGGCTACAGGGTTCTATGGCTACACCTTC; CDR3aa: CASSQATGFYGYTF; j_gene: TRBJ1-2; abundance: NA; v_gene: TRBV4-2; d_gene: NA
CDR3nt: TGTGCCAGCAGCAAATACCCCTCTGGGGCCAACGTCCTGACTTTC; CDR3aa: CASSKYPSGANVLTF; j_gene: TRBJ2-6; abundance: NA; v_gene: TRBV3-1/TRBV3-2; d_gene: NA
CDR3nt: TGTGCCAGCAGTAAAGGACGGACCTACAATGAGCAGTTCTTC; CDR3aa: CASSKGRTYNEQFF; j_gene: TRBJ2-1; abundance: once; v_gene: TRBV5-6; d_gene: NA
CDR3nt: TGTGCCAGCAGTGAAGCAGCAGGCTCGGGGGCCCAGTACTTC; CDR3aa: CASSEAAGSGAQYF; j_gene: TRBJ2-5; abundance: once; v_gene: TRBV2; d_gene: NA
CDR3nt: TGTGCCAGCGATCGGAACACTGAAGCTTTCTTT; CDR3aa: CASDRNTEAFF; j_gene: TRBJ1-1; abundance: once; v_gene: TRBV6-5; d_gene: NA
CDR3nt: TGCGCCAGCAGCTTGGTTCCCACAGATACGCAGTATTTT; CDR3aa: CASSLVPTDTQYF; j_gene: TRBJ2-3; abundance: NA; v_gene: TRBV5-1; d_gene: NA
CDR3nt: TGCGCCAGCAGCTTGGAAGGCCTTGATGAAAAACTGTTTTTT; CDR3aa: CASSLEGLDEKLFF; j_gene: TRBJ1-4; abundance: NA; v_gene: TRBV5-1; d_gene: NA
CDR3nt: TGCAGCGTTACGGTGGGACAGGGCAATCAGCCCCAGCATTTT; CDR3aa: CSVTVGQGNQPQHF; j_gene: TRBJ1-5; abundance: NA; v_gene: TRBV29-1; d_gene: TRBD1
CDR3nt: TGTGCCAGCCCGCGAACAAAGACGCATATGAACACTGAAGCTTTCTTT; CDR3aa: CASPRTKTHMNTEAFF; j_gene: TRBJ1-1; abundance: NA; v_gene: TRBV5-6; d_gene: NA
CDR3nt: TGTGCCAGCAGTTTAAGGGCAATCCTCGAAACCCACTCCTACGAGCAGTACTTC; CDR3aa: CASSLRAILETHSYEQYF; j_gene: TRBJ2-7; abundance: NA; v_gene: TRBV28; d_gene: NA
CDR3nt: TGTGCCAGCAGCCTGGCGTGGGTACCGAATTCACCCCTCCACTTT; CDR3aa: CASSLAWVPNSPLHF; j_gene: TRBJ1-6; abundance: NA; v_gene: TRBV5-6; d_gene: NA
CDR3nt: TGTGCCAGCAGCTTGGTACGTGAACATCAGCCCCAGCATTTT; CDR3aa: CASSLVREHQPQHF; j_gene: TRBJ1-5; abundance: NA; v_gene: TRBV7-2; d_gene: NA
CDR3nt: TGTGCCAGTAGTATAGCAGAGCTCTATGGCTACACCTTC; CDR3aa: CASSIAELYGYTF; j_gene: TRBJ1-2; abundance: NA; v_gene: TRBV19; d_gene: NA
CDR3nt: TGCGCCAGCAGCTTGGCCACCGCCCCTGGGAGAACAGATACGCAGTATTTT; CDR3aa: CASSLATAPGRTDTQYF; j_gene: TRBJ2-3; abundance: NA; v_gene: TRBV5-1; d_gene: NA
CDR3nt: TGTGCCAGCAGTTTGGGGCAGGGGGCAGATACGCAGTATTTT; CDR3aa: CASSLGQGADTQYF; j_gene: TRBJ2-3; abundance: NA; v_gene: TRBV27; d_gene: TRBD1
CDR3nt: TGTGCCTGGAGTGTACAGGACAAAGCCCGACACTTC; CDR3aa: CAWSVQDKARHF; j_gene: TRBJ2-7; abundance: few; v_gene: TRBV30; d_gene: NA
CDR3nt: TGTGCCAGCAGCCTGTTTAGCACAGATACGCAGTATTTT; CDR3aa: CASSLFSTDTQYF; j_gene: TRBJ2-3; abundance: NA; v_gene: TRBV5-4; d_gene: NA
CDR3nt: TGTGCCAGCATCGGTGGGGGACAGGCCAGCCTGAACACTGAAGCTTTCTTT; CDR3aa: CASIGGGQASLNTEAFF; j_gene: TRBJ1-1; abundance: few; v_gene: TRBV5-5; d_gene: TRBD1
CDR3nt: TGTGCCAGCAGCAAGCAGGCTAGCGGCGCCGGGACCCAGTACTTC; CDR3aa: CASSKQASGAGTQYF; j_gene: TRBJ2-5; abundance: NA; v_gene: TRBV11-3; d_gene: TRBD2
CDR3nt: TGCGCCAGCAGCTTGGAAGCGGGCTCTGGAAACACCATATATTTT; CDR3aa: CASSLEAGSGNTIYF; j_gene: TRBJ1-3; abundance: NA; v_gene: TRBV5-1; d_gene: NA